This is a list of T cell receptor beta chains from one sample in a study of regulatory T cells in long-lasting Graves disease. TCRdb re-called the multiplex PCR reads through MiXCR, storing one row per CDR3 protein. The table shows 620,000 or so distinct CDR3 sequences, with 15% to 20% occurring only once. The sample also formed part of further work on T cells in Graves' hyperthyroidism and ophthalmopathy.

The sample consisted of peripheral blood mononuclear cells (PBMCs), taken at new diagnosis, from a patient treated with antithyroid drugs. The source is a woman in her twenties or thirties with Graves disease. The CDR3 runs from the conserved cysteine through the conserved F or W. The D gene is left open where the match is weak. The size field is filled for only some rows; it gives once, few, many or a size class.

d_gene	j_gene	abundance	v_gene	CDR3nt	CDR3aa
-	TRBJ2-2	many	TRBV19	TGTGCCAGTAGCGTCGCGAACACCGGGGAGCTGTTTTTT	CASSVANTGELFF
-	TRBJ1-2	-	TRBV7-8	TGCGCCAGCAGCCAAGAGGCCCAGGGCCATGGCTACGCCTTC	CASSQEAQGHGYAF
-	TRBJ2-5	-	TRBV14	TGTGCCAGCAGCCAAGTTAAGGGCCGGTCGGAGACCCAGTACTTC	CASSQVKGRSETQYF
TRBD1	TRBJ1-4	many	TRBV12-3/TRBV12-4	TGTGCCAGCAGTATTAGGGGACAGTCGTATGAAAAACTGTTTTTT	CASSIRGQSYEKLFF
-	TRBJ2-1	-	TRBV28	TGTGCCAGCAGTTATCCCCGGGACTCTAGTAACAATGAGCAGTTCTTC	CASSYPRDSSNNEQFF
-	TRBJ1-1	-	TRBV6-9	TGTGCCAGCAGTTCGGGGGAACCCTGGACTGAAGCTTTCTTT	CASSSGEPWTEAFF
-	TRBJ2-1	many	TRBV6-2/TRBV6-3	TGTGCCAGCAGTGTTATCAGGGACCGGCAGTTCTTC	CASSVIRDRQFF
-	TRBJ2-1	-	TRBV27	TGTGCCAGCAGCAAGACGCCGGGCGGAGAGCCGCTCAATGAGCAGTTCTTC	CASSKTPGGEPLNEQFF
-	TRBJ2-3	many	TRBV7-2	TGTGCCAGCAGCTTACACCCAGATACGCAGTATTTT	CASSLHPDTQYF
-	TRBJ1-6	few	TRBV14	TGTGCCAGCAGCCAAACACAGGGCGGGATGACACCCCTCCACTTT	CASSQTQGGMTPLHF
-	TRBJ2-2	-	TRBV19	TGTGCCAGTAGTATAAGGACAGCCCTTACCGGGGAGCTGTTTTTT	CASSIRTALTGELFF
TRBD1	TRBJ1-5	many	TRBV28	TGTGCCAGCAGGCACGCGACAGGGTTAATCAATCAGCCCCAGCATTTT	CASRHATGLINQPQHF
-	TRBJ2-6	-	TRBV28	TGTGCCAGCAGTTTATTGGGCGCGGCTGGGGCCAACGTCCTGACTTTC	CASSLLGAAGANVLTF
TRBD1	TRBJ1-2	few	TRBV19	TGTGCCAGTAGACGGGACAGTGTATATGGCTACACCTTC	CASRRDSVYGYTF
TRBD1	TRBJ2-7	many	TRBV6-1	TGTGCCAGCAGCGAAGGGGTCACAGGGGGCTACGAGCAGTACTTC	CASSEGVTGGYEQYF
-	TRBJ2-7	many	TRBV27	TGTGCCAGCAGTCCCTTAGCGGAACCATACGAGCAGTACTTC	CASSPLAEPYEQYF
-	TRBJ2-3	many	TRBV28	TGTGCCAGCAGACGGAACACAGATACGCAGTATTTT	CASRRNTDTQYF
-	TRBJ2-6	-	TRBV7-9	TGTGCCAGCAGCTCCTATGGAACAGGTCGAACTGGGGCCAACGTCCTGACTTTC	CASSSYGTGRTGANVLTF
TRBD1	TRBJ2-6	-	TRBV27	TGTGCCAGCGCCCCCGGGACAGGGCGTCGAGGGGCCAACGTCCTGACTTTC	CASAPGTGRRGANVLTF
-	TRBJ2-1	-	TRBV19	TGTGCCAGTAGTATTTACCCGGGGCGATACAATGAGCAGTTCTTC	CASSIYPGRYNEQFF
-	TRBJ1-6	many	TRBV7-2	TGTGCCAGCAGCTTAGGGGGAGGGAGCGCTTCACCCCTCCACTTT	CASSLGGGSASPLHF
-	TRBJ2-7	-	TRBV20-1	TGCAGTGCTAGAGGGTTGGGACACGAGCAAGACGAGCAGTACTTC	CSARGLGHEQDEQYF
-	TRBJ2-7	-	TRBV4-1	TGCGCCGGCAGCCAAGACAGTTCGGGCGAGCAGTACTTC	CAGSQDSSGEQYF
-	TRBJ1-5	-	TRBV6-2/TRBV6-3	TGTGCCAGCAGTAACACCGGGACCGCGTATAATCAGCCCCAGCATTTT	CASSNTGTAYNQPQHF
TRBD2	TRBJ2-2	many	TRBV2	TGTGCCAGCAGTACCGTGACTAGCGGGCCCGGGGAGCTGTTTTTT	CASSTVTSGPGELFF
-	TRBJ2-7	many	TRBV27	TGTGCCAGCAGTTCCGGACTATCTACCTACGAGCAGTACTTC	CASSSGLSTYEQYF
-	TRBJ2-6	few	TRBV6-1	TGTGCCAGCAGCTTACAGGGTTTCGGGGCCAACGTCCTGACTTTC	CASSLQGFGANVLTF
-	TRBJ2-2	-	TRBV20-1	TGCAGTACTAGACTCAGGGGTGGAACCGGGGAGCTGTTTTTT	CSTRLRGGTGELFF
TRBD2	TRBJ2-5	few	TRBV5-4	TGTGCCAGCAGCACTACGACTAGCTCCCGGGAGACCCAGTACTTC	CASSTTTSSRETQYF
TRBD1	TRBJ2-5	few	TRBV24-1	TGTGCCACCAGTGATTTGCAGGCGGGGACAGGGCTTCCCAAAGAGACCCAGTACTTC	CATSDLQAGTGLPKETQYF
TRBD2	TRBJ2-3	-	TRBV30	TGTGCCTGGAGTGTACATCTAGCGGGAGACACAGATACGCAGTATTTT	CAWSVHLAGDTDTQYF
-	TRBJ2-5	-	TRBV7-2	TGTGCCAGCAGCCAGACAGGCCGGACCCAAGAGACCCAGTACTTC	CASSQTGRTQETQYF
-	TRBJ1-2	-	TRBV20-1	TGCAGCTGCAAGTCCAGTGGGAACTATGGCTACACCTTC	CSCKSSGNYGYTF
-	TRBJ2-3	-	TRBV7-9	TGTGCCAGCAGCTTAGCGTTGGTGCGGGACAGAATGACAGATACGCAGTATTTT	CASSLALVRDRMTDTQYF
TRBD2	TRBJ2-5	-	TRBV20-1	TGCAGTGCTAGAGATCCTCTGGCCAGCGGGAGCGTTGAGACCCAGTACTTC	CSARDPLASGSVETQYF
-	TRBJ2-1	-	TRBV20-1	TGCAGTGCAAGAGCGGACTTCCTCTCCTACAATGAGCAGTTCTTC	CSARADFLSYNEQFF
-	TRBJ2-5	-	TRBV28	TGTGCCAGCGTCGGGGTTCAAGAGACCCAGTACTTC	CASVGVQETQYF
TRBD2	TRBJ2-1	few	TRBV25-1	TGTGCCAGCAGTGAAAGAGGTAGCGGGAGGTACAATGAGCAGTTCTTC	CASSERGSGRYNEQFF
-	TRBJ2-7	many	TRBV11-2	TGTGCCAGCAGCTTAGTCGTGGGGGCCTACGAGCAGTACTTC	CASSLVVGAYEQYF
-	TRBJ1-5	-	TRBV7-8	TGTGCCAGCAGCCTTAGCTATAGGCCGAATCAGCCCCAGCATTTT	CASSLSYRPNQPQHF